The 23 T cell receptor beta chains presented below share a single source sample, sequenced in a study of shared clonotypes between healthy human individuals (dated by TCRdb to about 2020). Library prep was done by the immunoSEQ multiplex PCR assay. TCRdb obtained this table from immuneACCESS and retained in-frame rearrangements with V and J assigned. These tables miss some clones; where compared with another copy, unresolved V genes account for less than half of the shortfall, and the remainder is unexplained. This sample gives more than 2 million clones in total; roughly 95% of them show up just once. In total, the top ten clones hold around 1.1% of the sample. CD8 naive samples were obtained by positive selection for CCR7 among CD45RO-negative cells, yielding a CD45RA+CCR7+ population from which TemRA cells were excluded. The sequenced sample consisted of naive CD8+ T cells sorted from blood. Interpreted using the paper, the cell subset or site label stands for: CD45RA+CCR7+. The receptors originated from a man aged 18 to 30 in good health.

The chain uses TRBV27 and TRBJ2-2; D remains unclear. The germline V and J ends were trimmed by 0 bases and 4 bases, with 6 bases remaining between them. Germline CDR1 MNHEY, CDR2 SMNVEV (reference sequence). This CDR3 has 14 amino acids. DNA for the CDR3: TGTGCCAGCAGTTTATCGATGGGCACCGGGGAGCTGTTTTTT. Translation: CASSLSMGTGELFF.

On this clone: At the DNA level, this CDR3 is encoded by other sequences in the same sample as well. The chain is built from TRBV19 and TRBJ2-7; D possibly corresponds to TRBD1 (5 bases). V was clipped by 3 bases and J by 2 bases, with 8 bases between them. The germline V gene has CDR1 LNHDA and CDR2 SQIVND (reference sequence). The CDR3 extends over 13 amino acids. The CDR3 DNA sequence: TGTGCCAGTAGTATGACAGTCGCCTACGAGCAGTACTTC. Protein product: CASSMTVAYEQYF.

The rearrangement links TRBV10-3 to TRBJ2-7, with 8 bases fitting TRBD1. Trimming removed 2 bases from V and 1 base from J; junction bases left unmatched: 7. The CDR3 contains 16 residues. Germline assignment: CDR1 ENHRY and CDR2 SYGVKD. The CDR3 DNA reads TGTGCCATCAGTGAGCTGGGGACAGGATATTCCTACGAGCAGTACTTC. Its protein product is CAISELGTGYSYEQYF.

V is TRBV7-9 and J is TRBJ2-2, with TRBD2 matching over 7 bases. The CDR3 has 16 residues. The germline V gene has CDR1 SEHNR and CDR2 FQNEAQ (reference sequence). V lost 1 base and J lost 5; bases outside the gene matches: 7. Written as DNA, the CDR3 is TGTGCCAGCAGCTTAGTCCTAGCGGAGGGAACCGGGGAGCTGTTTTTT. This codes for CASSLVLAEGTGELFF.

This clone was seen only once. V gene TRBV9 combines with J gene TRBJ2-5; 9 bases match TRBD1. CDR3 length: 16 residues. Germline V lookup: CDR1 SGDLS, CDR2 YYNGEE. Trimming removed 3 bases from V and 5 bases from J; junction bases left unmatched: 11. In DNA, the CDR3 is TGTGCCAGCAGCGCCCCCGGACAGGGGATAGTCGAGACCCAGTACTTC. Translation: CASSAPGQGIVETQYF.

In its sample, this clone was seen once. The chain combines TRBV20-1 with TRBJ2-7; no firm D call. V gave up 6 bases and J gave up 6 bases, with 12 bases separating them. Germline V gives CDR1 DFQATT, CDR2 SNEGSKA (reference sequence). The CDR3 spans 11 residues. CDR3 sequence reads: CSAEESTEQYF. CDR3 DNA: TGCAGTGCAGAGGAGTCAACCGAGCAGTACTTC.

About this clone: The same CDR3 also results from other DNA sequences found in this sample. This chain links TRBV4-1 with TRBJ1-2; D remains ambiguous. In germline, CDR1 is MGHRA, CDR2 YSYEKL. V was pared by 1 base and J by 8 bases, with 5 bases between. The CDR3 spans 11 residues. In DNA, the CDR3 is TGCGCCAGCAGCCAAGGCGACGGCTACACCTTC. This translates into CASSQGDGYTF.

The CDR3, as DNA: TGTGCCAGTAGCTTTAACCCAAGCACAGATACGCAGTATTTT. It specifies CASSFNPSTDTQYF. The chain couples TRBV19 to TRBJ2-3; unclear D gene. Between the trimmed V and J ends, which lost 6 bases and 0 bases, there was a span of 10 bases. CDR3 size: 14 residues. Per germline, CDR1 LNHDA and CDR2 SQIVND (reference sequence). Looking up the rest from reference TRBV19 and TRBJ2-3 gives the full variable domain: DGGITQSPKYLFRKEGQNVTLSCEQNLNHDAMYWYRQDPGQGLRLIYYSQIVNDFQKGDIAEGYSVSREKKESFPLTVTSAQKNPTAFYLCASSFNPSTDTQYFGPGTRLTVL.

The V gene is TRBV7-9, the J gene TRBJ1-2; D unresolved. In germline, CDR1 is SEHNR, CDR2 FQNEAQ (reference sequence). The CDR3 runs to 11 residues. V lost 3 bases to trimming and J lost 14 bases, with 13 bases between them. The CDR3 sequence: CASSFLTDRTF. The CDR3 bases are TGTGCCAGCAGCTTTTTAACCGATCGAACCTTC. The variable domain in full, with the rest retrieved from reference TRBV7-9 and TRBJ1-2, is DTGVSQNPRHKITKRGQNVTFRCDPISEHNRLYWYRQTLGQGPEFLTYFQNEAQLEKSRLLSDRFSAERPKGSFSTLEIQRTEQGDSAMYLCASSFLTDRTFGSGTRLTVV.

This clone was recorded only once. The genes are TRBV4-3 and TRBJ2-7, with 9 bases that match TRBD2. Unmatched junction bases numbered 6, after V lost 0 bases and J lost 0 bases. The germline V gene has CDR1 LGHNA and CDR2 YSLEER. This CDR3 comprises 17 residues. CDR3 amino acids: CASSQEIGLAHSYEQYF. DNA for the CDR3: TGCGCCAGCAGCCAAGAAATTGGACTAGCGCACTCCTACGAGCAGTACTTC.

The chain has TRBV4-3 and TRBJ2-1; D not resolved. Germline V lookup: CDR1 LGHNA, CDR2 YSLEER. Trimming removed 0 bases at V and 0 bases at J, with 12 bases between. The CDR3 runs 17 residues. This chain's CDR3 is CASSQDPARVSYNEQFF. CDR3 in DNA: TGCGCCAGCAGCCAAGACCCAGCTAGAGTCTCCTACAATGAGCAGTTCTTC.

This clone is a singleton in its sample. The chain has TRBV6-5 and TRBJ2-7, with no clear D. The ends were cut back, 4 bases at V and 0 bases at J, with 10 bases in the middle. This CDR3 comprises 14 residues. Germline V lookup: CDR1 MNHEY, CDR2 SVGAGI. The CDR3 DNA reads TGTGCCAGCAGTTTTCGAGAGTACTCCTACGAGCAGTACTTC. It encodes CASSFREYSYEQYF.

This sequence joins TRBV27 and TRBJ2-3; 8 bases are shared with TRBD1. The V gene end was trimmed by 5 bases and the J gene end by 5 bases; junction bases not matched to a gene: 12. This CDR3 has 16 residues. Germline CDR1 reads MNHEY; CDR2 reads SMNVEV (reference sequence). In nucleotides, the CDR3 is TGTGCCAGCAGTCTTCTCTCGGTGACAGGGGAAGATACGCAGTATTTT. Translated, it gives CASSLLSVTGEDTQYF.

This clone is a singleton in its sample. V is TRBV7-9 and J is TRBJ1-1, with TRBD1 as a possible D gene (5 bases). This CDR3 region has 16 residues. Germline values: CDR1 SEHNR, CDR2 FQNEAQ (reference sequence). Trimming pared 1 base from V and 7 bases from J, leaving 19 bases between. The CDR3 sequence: CASSLGGEGAHNEAFF. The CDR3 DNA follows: TGTGCCAGCAGCTTAGGAGGAGAAGGGGCCCATAATGAAGCTTTCTTT.

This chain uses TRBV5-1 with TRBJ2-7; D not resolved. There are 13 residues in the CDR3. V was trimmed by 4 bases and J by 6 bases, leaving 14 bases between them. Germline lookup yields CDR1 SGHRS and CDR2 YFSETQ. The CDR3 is CASSRASGFEQYF. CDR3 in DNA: TGCGCCAGCAGCAGGGCCTCCGGGTTCGAGCAGTACTTC.

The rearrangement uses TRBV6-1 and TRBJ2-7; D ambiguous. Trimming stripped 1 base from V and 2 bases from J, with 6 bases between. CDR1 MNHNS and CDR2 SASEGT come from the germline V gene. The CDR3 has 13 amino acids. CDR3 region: CASSEDPTYEQYF. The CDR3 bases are TGTGCCAGCAGTGAAGACCCTACCTACGAGCAGTACTTC.

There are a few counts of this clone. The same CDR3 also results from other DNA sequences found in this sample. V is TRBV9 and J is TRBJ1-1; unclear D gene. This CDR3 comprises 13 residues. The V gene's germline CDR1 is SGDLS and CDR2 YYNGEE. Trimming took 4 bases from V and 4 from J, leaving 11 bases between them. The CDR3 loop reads CASSIGGGTEAFF. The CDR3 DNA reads TGTGCCAGCAGCATCGGAGGAGGCACTGAAGCTTTCTTT.

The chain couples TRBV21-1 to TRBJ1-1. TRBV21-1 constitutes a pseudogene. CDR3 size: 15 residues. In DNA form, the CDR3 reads TGTGCCAGCAGCAAAGTGGAAGGCAGCCCGGGGACGGCTTTCTTT. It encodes CASSKVEGSPGTAFF.

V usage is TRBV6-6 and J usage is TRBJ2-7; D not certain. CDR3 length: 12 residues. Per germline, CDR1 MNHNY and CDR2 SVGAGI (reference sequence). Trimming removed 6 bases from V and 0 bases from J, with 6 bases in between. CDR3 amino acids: CASRNPSYEQYF. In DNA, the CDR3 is TGTGCCAGCAGAAATCCCTCCTACGAGCAGTACTTC.

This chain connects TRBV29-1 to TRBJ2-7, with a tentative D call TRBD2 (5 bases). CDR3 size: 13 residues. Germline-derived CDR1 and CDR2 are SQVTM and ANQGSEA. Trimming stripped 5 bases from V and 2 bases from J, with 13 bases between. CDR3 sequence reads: CSVFDSETYEQYF. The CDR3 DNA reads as TGCAGCGTTTTCGATAGCGAGACCTACGAGCAGTACTTC.

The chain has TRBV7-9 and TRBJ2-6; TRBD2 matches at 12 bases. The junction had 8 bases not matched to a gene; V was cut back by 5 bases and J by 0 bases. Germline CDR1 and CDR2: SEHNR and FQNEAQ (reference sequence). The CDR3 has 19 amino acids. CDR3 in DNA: TGTGCCAGCAGCCCATTCGGACTAGCGGGACCCTCTGGGGCCAACGTCCTGACTTTC. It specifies CASSPFGLAGPSGANVLTF. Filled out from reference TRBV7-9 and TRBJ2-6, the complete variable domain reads DTGVSQNPRHKITKRGQNVTFRCDPISEHNRLYWYRQTLGQGPEFLTYFQNEAQLEKSRLLSDRFSAERPKGSFSTLEIQRTEQGDSAMYLCASSPFGLAGPSGANVLTFGAGSRLTVL.

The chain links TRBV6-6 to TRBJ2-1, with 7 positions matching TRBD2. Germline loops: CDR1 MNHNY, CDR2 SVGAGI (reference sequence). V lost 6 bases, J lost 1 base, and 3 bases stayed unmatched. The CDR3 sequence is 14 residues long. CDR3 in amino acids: CASRGGSSYNEQFF. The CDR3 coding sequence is TGTGCCAGCAGGGGCGGGAGTTCCTACAATGAGCAGTTCTTC.

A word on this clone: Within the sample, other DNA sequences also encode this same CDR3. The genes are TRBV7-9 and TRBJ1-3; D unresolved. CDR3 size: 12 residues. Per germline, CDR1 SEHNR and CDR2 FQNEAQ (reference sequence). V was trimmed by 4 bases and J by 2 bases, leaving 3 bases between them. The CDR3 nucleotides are TGTGCCAGCAGCTCGACTGGAAACACCATATATTTT. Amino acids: CASSSTGNTIYF.